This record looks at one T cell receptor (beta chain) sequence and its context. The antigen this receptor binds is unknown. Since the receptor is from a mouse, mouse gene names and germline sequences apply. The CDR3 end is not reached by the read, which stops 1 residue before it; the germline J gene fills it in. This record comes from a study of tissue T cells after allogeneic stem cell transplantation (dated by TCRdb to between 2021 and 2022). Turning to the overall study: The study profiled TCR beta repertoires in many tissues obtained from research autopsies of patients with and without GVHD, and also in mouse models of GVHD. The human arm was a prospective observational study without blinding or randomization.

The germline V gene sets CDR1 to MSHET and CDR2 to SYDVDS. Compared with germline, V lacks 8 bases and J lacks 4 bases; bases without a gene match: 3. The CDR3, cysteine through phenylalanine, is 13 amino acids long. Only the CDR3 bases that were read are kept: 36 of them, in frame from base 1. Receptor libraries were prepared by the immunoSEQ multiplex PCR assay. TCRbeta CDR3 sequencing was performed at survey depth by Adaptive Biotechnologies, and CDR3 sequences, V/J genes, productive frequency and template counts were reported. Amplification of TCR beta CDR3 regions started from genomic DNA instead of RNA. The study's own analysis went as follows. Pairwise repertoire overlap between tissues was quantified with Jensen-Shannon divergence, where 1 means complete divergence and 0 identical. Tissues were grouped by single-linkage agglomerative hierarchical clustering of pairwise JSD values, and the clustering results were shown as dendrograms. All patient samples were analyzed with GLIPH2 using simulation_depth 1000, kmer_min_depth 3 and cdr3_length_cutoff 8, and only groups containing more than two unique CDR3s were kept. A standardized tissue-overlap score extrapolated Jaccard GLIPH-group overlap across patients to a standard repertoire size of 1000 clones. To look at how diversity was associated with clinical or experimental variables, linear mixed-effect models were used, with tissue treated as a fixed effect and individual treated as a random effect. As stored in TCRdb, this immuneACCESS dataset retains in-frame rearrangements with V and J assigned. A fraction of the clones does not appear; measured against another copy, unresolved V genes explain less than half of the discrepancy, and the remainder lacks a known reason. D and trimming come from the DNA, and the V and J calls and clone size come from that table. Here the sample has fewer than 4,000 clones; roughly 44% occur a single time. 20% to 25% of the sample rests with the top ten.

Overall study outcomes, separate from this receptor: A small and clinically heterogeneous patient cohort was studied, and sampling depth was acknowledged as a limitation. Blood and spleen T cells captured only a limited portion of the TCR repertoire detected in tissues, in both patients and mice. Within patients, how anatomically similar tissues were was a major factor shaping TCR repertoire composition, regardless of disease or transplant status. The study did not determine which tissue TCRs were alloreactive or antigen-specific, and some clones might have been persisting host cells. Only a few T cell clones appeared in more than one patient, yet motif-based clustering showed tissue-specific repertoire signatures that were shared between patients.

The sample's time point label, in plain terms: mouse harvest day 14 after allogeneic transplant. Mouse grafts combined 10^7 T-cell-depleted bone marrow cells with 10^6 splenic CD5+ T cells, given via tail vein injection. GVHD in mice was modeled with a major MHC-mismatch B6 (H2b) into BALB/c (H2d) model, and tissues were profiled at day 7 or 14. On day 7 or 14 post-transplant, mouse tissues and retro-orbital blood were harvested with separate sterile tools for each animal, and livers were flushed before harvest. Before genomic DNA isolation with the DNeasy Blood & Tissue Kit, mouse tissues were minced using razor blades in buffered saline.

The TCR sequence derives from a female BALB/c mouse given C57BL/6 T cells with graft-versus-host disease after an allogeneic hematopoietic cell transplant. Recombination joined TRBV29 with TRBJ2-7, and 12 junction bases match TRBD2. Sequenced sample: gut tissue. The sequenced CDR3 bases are TGTGCTAGCCCGGGACTGGGGGGTTATGAACAGTAC. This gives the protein CASPGLGGYEQY. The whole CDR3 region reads CASPGLGGYEQYF.